This passage covers 20 T cell receptor beta chains from one sample sequenced in a study of Ad26.COV2.S vaccination and SARS-CoV-2 variants. Only in-frame clones appear in the TCRdb table, and some are missing; sequencing was by immunoSEQ multiplex PCR. This table holds 350,000 to 450,000 clones, about 91% found once. This material consisted of peripheral blood, taken after recovery from COVID-19. These receptors all stem from a human donor who had recovered from COVID-19.

CDR3 DNA sequence: TGCGCCAGCAGCTTGGCGACTAGCGGGGGCGCCGGGGAGCTGTTTTTT. The encoded protein is CASSLATSGGAGELFF. J is TRBJ2-2 and V is TRBV5-1; the match to TRBD2 covers 12 bases. This CDR3 contains 16 residues. The V gene end was trimmed by 0 bases and the J gene end by 6 bases; junction bases not matched to a gene: 3. Germline CDR1 is SGHRS and CDR2 is YFSETQ.

The gene calls are TRBV9 and TRBJ2-1; D is possibly TRBD1 or TRBD2 (6 bases each). Germline V gene data show CDR1 as SGDLS and CDR2 as YYNGEE. The CDR3 totals 19 residues. Trimming removed 0 bases at V and 5 bases at J, with 24 bases between. The CDR3 is CASSVDPLGGRGSNNEQFF. For the CDR3, the DNA is TGTGCCAGCAGCGTAGACCCTCTAGGGGGACGGGGGTCTAACAATGAGCAGTTCTTC.

The gene calls are TRBV7-9 and TRBJ1-5; D gene ambiguous. This CDR3 has 15 amino acids. Germline V lookup: CDR1 SEHNR, CDR2 FQNEAQ (reference sequence). The V end lost 5 bases, the J end lost 10 bases, and 21 bases lay between the germline ends. In DNA form, the CDR3 reads TGTGCCAGCAGCCCTGGGCGGGTAGGTTATGATCCCCAGCATTTT. Residues: CASSPGRVGYDPQHF.

The chain combines TRBV29-1 with TRBJ1-5, with TRBD1 as a possible D gene (6 bases). The germline CDR1 and CDR2 sequences are SQVTM and ANQGSEA. The CDR3 is 14 residues long. Deletions cut 4 bases from V and 3 bases from J, with 13 bases between. This CDR3 reads CSVAGAELNQPQHF. CDR3 DNA sequence: TGCAGCGTTGCGGGGGCAGAACTCAATCAGCCCCAGCATTTT.

This rearrangement joins TRBV5-4 to TRBJ1-1; 8 nucleotides agree with TRBD1. J lost 5 bases, V lost 4 bases, and 16 bases had no gene match. The CDR3 loop spans 17 amino acids. CDR1 is SGHNT and CDR2 is YYREEE in the germline V gene (reference sequence). In nucleotides, the CDR3 is TGTGCCAGCAGCCCAGGGGGCCGGGGGCGACTGGGAACTGAAGCTTTCTTT. Translated, it gives CASSPGGRGRLGTEAFF.

This chain joins TRBV9 and TRBJ1-2; D is unresolved. CDR1 and CDR2 (germline): SGDLS, YYNGEE. The CDR3 has 13 residues. The ends were cut back, 1 base at V and 5 bases at J, with 9 bases in the middle. The CDR3 bases are TGTGCCAGCAGCGTAATTCCGCCTTATGGCTACACCTTC. Its translation: CASSVIPPYGYTF.

This chain links TRBV3-1 (or the pseudogene TRBV3-2) with TRBJ2-4, with TRBD2 matching 7 bases. The CDR3 sequence is 17 residues long. The trim removed 1 base at V and 6 bases at J, leaving 12 bases unmatched. Germline V CDR1 and CDR2: LGHDT, YNNKEL (reference sequence). As DNA, the CDR3 is TGTGCCAGCAGCCAAGCTAGGGGCCCCGGGAGGAGAAACATTCAGTACTTC. As protein: CASSQARGPGRRNIQYF.

The rearrangement joins TRBV29-1 to TRBJ1-1; D is ambiguous. From germline, CDR1 is SQVTM and CDR2 ANQGSEA. V was shortened by 6 bases and J by 4 bases, with 9 bases between the two germline ends. This CDR3 comprises 11 residues. The CDR3 DNA reads as TGCAGCGTCGGGGTACTCACTGAAGCTTTCTTT. Translation: CSVGVLTEAFF.

This sequence joins TRBV5-8 and TRBJ1-2; D is uncertain. Trimming took 0 bases from V and 7 from J, leaving 10 bases between them. This CDR3 is built from 13 residues. Per germline, CDR1 SGHTS and CDR2 YDEGEE. In DNA form, the CDR3 reads TGTGCCAGCAGCTTGGTAGTTACGGGTGGCTACACCTTC. Its translation: CASSLVVTGGYTF.

The V gene is TRBV27, the J gene TRBJ1-1; 8 positions agree with TRBD1. The V and J ends lost 5 bases and 4 bases, in that order; junction bases with no gene match: 15. Germline V gene data show CDR1 as MNHEY and CDR2 as SMNVEV (reference sequence). CDR3 size: 17 residues. The CDR3 DNA reads as TGTGCCAGCAGTCTTCAACCTCGACAGGGGAGGGTCACTGAAGCTTTCTTT. Translated, it gives CASSLQPRQGRVTEAFF.

V usage is TRBV5-6 and J usage is TRBJ1-2, with D maybe TRBD1 (5 bases). V was cut by 3 bases and J by 5 bases, with 14 bases left in between. The germline V gene has CDR1 SGHDT and CDR2 YYEEEE. The length of the CDR3 is 14 residues. In DNA, the CDR3 is TGTGCCAGCAGCTGGCCAGGGTTTGAGTATGGCTACACCTTC. Translating it yields CASSWPGFEYGYTF.

J is TRBJ1-5 and V is TRBV15; 8 bases match TRBD1. This CDR3 is built from 15 residues. Germline V lookup: CDR1 LNHNV, CDR2 YYDKDF (reference sequence). Trimming removed 0 bases from V and 5 bases from J; junction bases left unmatched: 3. Here the CDR3 DNA reads TGTGCCACCAGCAGAGAGACAGGGGTTTATCAGCCCCAGCATTTT. Translated, it gives CATSRETGVYQPQHF.

This rearrangement joins TRBV10-2 to TRBJ2-7; 8 bases map to TRBD1. The CDR3 consists of 13 residues. From germline, CDR1 is WSHSY and CDR2 SAAADI. V was pared by 4 bases and J by 6 bases, with 5 bases of the junction left unmatched. The CDR3 loop reads CASSGTTGAEQYF. In DNA, the CDR3 is TGCGCCAGCAGTGGGACGACAGGGGCCGAGCAGTACTTC.

The chain combines TRBV20-1 with TRBJ2-4; a possible D gene is TRBD1 (6 bases). The V end lost 3 bases, the J end lost 7 bases, and 16 bases lay between the germline ends. The CDR3 sequence is 14 residues long. Germline CDR1 reads DFQATT; CDR2 reads SNEGSKA (reference sequence). The CDR3 here is CSASGPVGANIQYF. CDR3 nucleotide sequence: TGCAGTGCTAGTGGGCCCGTGGGGGCGAACATTCAGTACTTC.

V and J are TRBV2 and TRBJ1-6; D is perhaps TRBD1 (5 bases). The CDR3 has 13 residues. The germline V gene encodes CDR1 SNHLY and CDR2 FYNNEI. The V end lost 8 bases, the J end lost 7 bases, and 12 bases lay between the germline ends. The CDR3 DNA follows: TGTGCCAGCTCCGGGACGGGAAATTCACCCCTCCACTTT. Protein sequence: CASSGTGNSPLHF.

The chain couples TRBV7-6 to TRBJ1-1, with 11 bases that match TRBD1. The CDR3 length is 17 residues. The V and J ends lost 5 bases and 1 base, in that order; junction bases with no gene match: 9. Germline values: CDR1 SGHVS, CDR2 FNYEAQ. The CDR3 DNA sequence: TGTGCCAGCAGCCCAGGGTGGGACAGGGGGTCGAACACTGAAGCTTTCTTT. As protein: CASSPGWDRGSNTEAFF.

The chain employs TRBV6-5 and TRBJ1-1; D call uncertain. V was cut by 6 bases and J by 5 bases, with 13 bases left in between. Germline-derived CDR1 and CDR2 are MNHEY and SVGAGI. This CDR3 region has 13 residues. The CDR3 spells CASRLQPGTEAFF. CDR3 nucleotides: TGTGCCAGCAGGTTACAACCGGGGACTGAAGCTTTCTTT.

The chain links TRBV5-4 to TRBJ1-3, with 8 bases lining up with TRBD1. V shed 9 bases and J 5 bases; nucleotides not matched to a gene: 7. The CDR3 length is 13 residues. Germline CDR1 and CDR2: SGHNT and YYREEE (reference sequence). DNA of the CDR3: TGTGCCATACCAGGACAGGGAAGAAACACCATATATTTT. Protein product: CAIPGQGRNTIYF.

The chain employs TRBV6-4 and TRBJ2-1, with D possibly matching TRBD2 (5 bases). With 0 bases removed from V and 8 bases from J, the gap between germline ends came to 11 bases. CDR3 size: 14 residues. Germline CDR1 MRHNA, CDR2 SNTAGT. As DNA, the CDR3 is TGTGCCAGCAGTGACTCTGAGGGTTCGGATGAGCAGTTCTTC. Translation: CASSDSEGSDEQFF.

This chain joins TRBV5-5 and TRBJ1-3, with a weak D call TRBD1 (5 bases). There are 14 residues in the CDR3. Between the trimmed V and J ends, which lost 2 bases and 0 bases, there was a span of 6 bases. CDR1 SGHKS and CDR2 YYEKEE come from the germline V gene (reference sequence). The DNA for the CDR3 is TGTGCCAGCAGCTTAAGGGGCTCTGGAAACACCATATATTTT. It is translated as CASSLRGSGNTIYF.